This entry features one T cell receptor beta chain sequence. Its antigen is unidentified. Anyone with autoimmune disease history or systemic immunosuppression was excluded. The data derive from a study of OX40 agonist ivuxolimab in advanced cancers. Study-wide findings and caveats: Expanded clones were, on average, more numerous in CD8+ T cells than in CD4+.

The germline gives CDR1 SGDLS, CDR2 YYNGEE. Trimming removed 2 bases from V and 1 base from J, with 9 bases in between. The CDR3 sequence is 15 residues long. Using immunoSEQ multiplex PCR, the repertoire was profiled, and TCRdb retains in-frame clones only, with some absent. The data hold tens of thousands of clones, with 75% to 85% observed a single time. The chain couples TRBV9 to TRBJ2-2; D is unclear. Sequenced here: CD4+ or CD8+ T cells sorted from blood, sampled in a trial of the OX40 agonist ivuxolimab. This clonotype originated in an adult with an advanced solid tumor such as melanoma, head and neck, liver or kidney cancer. Written as DNA, the CDR3 is TGTGCCAGCAGCGTGTGGCTAGAGAACACCGGGGAGCTGTTTTTT. This sequence encodes CASSVWLENTGELFF.